One sample yielded the 20 T cell receptor beta chains listed below, sequenced in a study of patients and donors after allogeneic stem cell transplantation. TCRdb called the RT-PCR reads again in MiXCR, with one record for every CDR3 protein. This table has approximately 410,000 distinct CDR3 sequences, around 15% appearing once. Source material: blood, either unsorted or a sorted T cell fraction (not recorded which). The receptor source for this set is a human donor who was either an allogeneic HSCT recipient or a stem cell or donor lymphocyte infusion donor (not recorded which). It is not recorded whose cells these are; they may come from a transplant donor.

The genes are TRBV4-3 and TRBJ2-3; D is uncertain. CDR1 is LGHNA, CDR2 YSLEER, per germline. This CDR3 comprises 15 residues. V gave up 1 base and J gave up 4 bases, with 12 bases separating them. The CDR3 sequence: CASSQGTIKPDTQYF. In DNA form, the CDR3 reads TGCGCCAGCAGCCAAGGGACCATAAAGCCAGATACGCAGTATTTT.

The V gene is TRBV7-9, the J gene TRBJ2-7; no clear D gene. Trimming took off 2 bases at V and 2 bases at J, with 7 bases between the two ends. CDR1 and CDR2 (germline): SEHNR, FQNEAQ (reference sequence). The CDR3 loop spans 13 amino acids. The CDR3 reads CASSLLLTYEQYF. The DNA of the CDR3 is TGTGCCAGCAGCTTACTCCTAACCTACGAGCAGTACTTC.

Worth noting for this clonotype: Mismatch with germline at one junction end may stem from a read error. The V call is TRBV24-1, the J call TRBJ2-2, with TRBD2 matching over 9 bases. The V gene's germline CDR1 is KGHDR and CDR2 SFDVKD. The CDR3 runs 16 residues. The chain's CDR3 is CATSSEGLANTGELVF. CDR3 coding DNA: TGTGCCACCAGTAGCGAAGGACTAGCGAACACCGGGGAGCTGGTTTTT.

At least ten counts were recorded for this clonotype. This chain uses TRBV20-1 with TRBJ2-2, with 7 bases fitting TRBD1. V lost 0 bases and J lost 4; bases outside the gene matches: 8. This CDR3 is built from 16 residues. Looked up from germline, CDR1 is DFQATT and CDR2 is SNEGSKA (reference sequence). The CDR3 region is CSAREWGTVSTGELFF. The CDR3 DNA sequence: TGCAGTGCTAGAGAGTGGGGGACAGTAAGCACCGGGGAGCTGTTTTTT.

At least ten counts were recorded for this clonotype. The chain recombines TRBV5-1 with TRBJ1-1; D gene unclear. Per the germline V gene, CDR1 is SGHRS and CDR2 is YFSETQ. Trimming shortened V by 4 bases and J by 12 bases, and 16 bases separated the two germline ends. CDR3 length: 12 residues. CDR3 protein: CASSQDRVRSFF. DNA of the CDR3: TGCGCCAGCAGCCAAGACCGGGTCCGGTCTTTCTTT.

The CDR3 DNA follows: TGTGCCAGCAAGGGATTCGATAGACCCCAGCATTTT. Its translation is CASKGFDRPQHF. The chain couples TRBV6-6 to TRBJ1-5; D not resolved. The CDR3 is 12 amino acids. Germline loops: CDR1 MNHNY, CDR2 SVGAGI (reference sequence). With 7 bases removed from V and 10 bases from J, the gap between germline ends came to 14 bases.

This clonotype was seen only a few times. The chain carries TRBV19 and TRBJ1-2; D is possibly TRBD1 (6 bases). Germline V lookup: CDR1 LNHDA, CDR2 SQIVND (reference sequence). The CDR3 consists of 13 residues. Deletions cut 6 bases from V and 5 bases from J, with 13 bases between. The CDR3 region is CASRSRQVYGYTF. The CDR3 nucleotides read TGTGCCAGTAGATCTCGACAGGTTTATGGCTACACCTTC.

J is TRBJ2-7 and V is TRBV10-3, with TRBD2 as a possible D gene (6 bases). The CDR3 loop spans 16 amino acids. Germline V CDR1 and CDR2: ENHRY, SYGVKD. V gave up 8 bases and J gave up 3 bases, with 23 bases separating them. The CDR3 bases are TGTGCCATCCGGTTGGAGGTAGGAGGGCAGATCTACGAGCAGTACTTC. It translates to CAIRLEVGGQIYEQYF.

The chain is built from TRBV25-1 and TRBJ2-3, with D uncertain. V was trimmed by 2 bases and J by 4 bases, leaving 10 bases between them. CDR1 MGHDK and CDR2 SYGVNS come from the germline V gene. The CDR3 contains 14 residues. As DNA, the CDR3 is TGTGCCAGCAGTGAACCGCCTCCCGCAGATACGCAGTATTTT. Translation gives CASSEPPPADTQYF.

This chain joins TRBV12-3 or TRBV12-4 and TRBJ2-7, with a possible D match to TRBD1 (6 bases). V lost 1 base and J lost 5, with 9 bases in between. This CDR3 region has 13 residues. The CDR3 region is CASSLVQGNEQYF. CDR3 DNA: TGTGCCAGCAGTTTAGTCCAGGGGAACGAGCAGTACTTC.

In its sample, this clonotype was seen a few times. The gene calls are TRBV5-1 and TRBJ2-6; 9 bases are a match to TRBD1. CDR3 length: 20 amino acids. CDR1 and CDR2 (germline): SGHRS, YFSETQ. V lost 0 bases and J lost 4; bases outside the gene matches: 14. This CDR3 reads CASSLDVWDREGEGANVLTF. The CDR3 DNA reads as TGCGCCAGCAGCTTGGACGTTTGGGACAGGGAAGGAGAGGGGGCCAACGTCCTGACTTTC.

This clonotype has only one observation. The V call is TRBV27, the J call TRBJ1-6, with 7 bases aligning to TRBD1. Germline CDR1 and CDR2: MNHEY and SMNVEV (reference sequence). The ends lost 5 bases at V and 7 bases at J; junction bases unmatched: 11. This CDR3 is 16 amino acids long. The CDR3 nucleotides read TGTGCCAGCAGTCTAAGGGGACAGCGTTCCAATTCACCCCTCCACTTT. Its protein product is CASSLRGQRSNSPLHF.

V and J are TRBV20-1 and TRBJ2-5, with D perhaps assigned TRBD1 or TRBD2 (5 bases each). Germline V CDR1 and CDR2: DFQATT, SNEGSKA (reference sequence). The CDR3 totals 14 residues. Trimming cost V 6 bases and J 7 bases, with 21 bases left between them. Written as DNA, the CDR3 is TGCAGTGCGCTAGGGGCTCCAAGGGACGGGACCCAGTACTTC. Protein: CSALGAPRDGTQYF.

This chain connects TRBV7-2 to TRBJ2-4; 7 bases match TRBD1. The V gene end was trimmed by 1 base and the J gene end by 7 bases; junction bases not matched to a gene: 7. Germline CDR1 and CDR2: SGHTA and FQGNSA. This CDR3 region has 15 residues. CDR3 nucleotides: TGTGCCAGCAGCTTAGACACAGGGGAGTGGAACATTCAGTACTTC. Protein: CASSLDTGEWNIQYF.

This clonotype was seen many times. This chain joins TRBV12-3 or TRBV12-4 and TRBJ1-1, with D perhaps TRBD1 (5 bases). The CDR3 contains 11 residues. Trimming pared 5 bases from V and 10 bases from J, leaving 11 bases between. The CDR3 region is CASSPRGRAFF. The CDR3 DNA follows: TGTGCCAGCAGTCCAAGGGGAAGAGCTTTCTTT.

CDR3 protein: CATSDFYGTSGDQRGEQFF. The CDR3, as DNA: TGTGCCACCAGTGATTTTTACGGGACTAGCGGCGATCAACGGGGTGAGCAGTTCTTC. This chain connects TRBV24-1 to TRBJ2-1; 11 bases line up with TRBD2. CDR1 is KGHDR and CDR2 is SFDVKD in the germline V gene. This CDR3 has 19 amino acids. J gave up 9 bases and V 1 base, and 16 bases lay outside the gene matches.

This chain uses TRBV12-3 or TRBV12-4 with TRBJ1-5; D ambiguous. The CDR3 sequence is 15 residues long. With 1 base removed from V and 3 bases from J, the gap between germline ends came to 10 bases. CDR3 in DNA: TGTGCCAGCAGTTTAGAAGGTTTTTTCAATCAGCCCCAGCATTTT. Translated: CASSLEGFFNQPQHF.

The chain employs TRBV27 and TRBJ2-1; TRBD2 is a possible D gene (5 bases). The germline V gene encodes CDR1 MNHEY and CDR2 SMNVEV (reference sequence). The V end lost 4 bases, the J end lost 8 bases, and 12 bases lay between the germline ends. This CDR3 has 13 residues. The CDR3 is CASSSPGRHEQFF. CDR3 in DNA: TGTGCCAGCAGTTCCCCGGGGAGACATGAGCAGTTCTTC.

Here the CDR3 DNA reads TGTGCCAGCACCCTTCCGGGAGATACGCAGTATTTT. The encoded protein is CASTLPGDTQYF. The rearrangement joins TRBV7-2 to TRBJ2-3; D not certain. The CDR3 runs to 12 residues. Germline CDR1 reads SGHTA; CDR2 reads FQGNSA. Trimming took off 7 bases at V and 5 bases at J, with 10 bases between the two ends.

The V call is TRBV7-9, the J call TRBJ2-5; no firm D call. The CDR3 is 14 amino acids. Trimming shortened V by 0 bases and J by 6 bases, and 11 bases separated the two germline ends. Looked up from germline, CDR1 is SEHNR and CDR2 is FQNEAQ (reference sequence). The CDR3 nucleotides read TGTGCCAGCAGCTTAGCCTCGGCGACGAAGACCCAGTACTTC. It is translated as CASSLASATKTQYF.